This TCR beta chain was observed in a study of T cells after yellow fever vaccination (dated by TCRdb to the late 2010s). With respect to the entire study: Libraries from fractions with low cell numbers were prepared with the SMART-Seq v4 Ultra Low Input RNA kit. To follow T-cell clones before and after both primary and booster YFV17D yellow fever vaccination, bulk TCR alpha and beta repertoires underwent longitudinal sequencing. The cohort comprised two healthy male donors, one aged 18 to 30 and one aged 30 to 40 years. Blood was drawn at multiple timepoints before and after primary and secondary immunization, with bulk PBMC replicates and cell subsets isolated.

Explained via the paper, the treatment or condition label denotes: live attenuated yellow fever vaccine strain. At every blood-draw timepoint, two biological replicates of bulk PBMCs were collected. PBMCs were isolated from peripheral blood using a standard Ficoll-Paque protocol. TriZol was used to extract RNA from bulk PBMCs, from CD4 and CD8 fractions, and from dextramer-positive and dextramer-negative fractions. The germline V gene yields SGHTS for CDR1 and YDEGEE for CDR2. V is pared back by 3 bases and J by 2 bases, with 15 bases lying between the germline termini. The CDR3 goes from the cysteine to the phenylalanine over 15 residues. The entry retains the CDR3 DNA only, 45 bases that are in frame from base 1. This clonotype was seen more than once but under ten times. The antigen it binds to is not known. The record has no base qualities; no much larger clone is one base away. Points the paper makes about the study in general: Because abundant contaminating clonotypes from the bulk population could be contained in FACS-sorted repertoires, computational filtering was required. A small share of clonotypes was detected in both CD4 and CD8 compartments, with the overlap likely arising from convergent recombination. The secondary T-cell response was found to be weaker but faster than the primary response, with a peak reached on day 5 rather than on day 15. Only two donors were included in the study, so the extent to which the findings can be generalized is limited. After the booster, most clones that had expanded after primary vaccination were detected again (approximately 95% of CD4 and around nine tenths of CD8), suggesting broad maintenance of memory.

Synthesis of TCR cDNA relied on 5'RACE template switching, a step that introduced a universal primer site along with unique molecular identifiers. Priming of cDNA synthesis was performed from both the TCR alpha and TCR beta constant segments. Library amplification involved two PCR steps, and the second step added sample barcodes and sequencing adapters. Sequencing of libraries was done on Illumina HiSeq 2500 (2x100 bp) or NovaSeq (2x150 bp). Under the source paper's analysis protocol: MIGEC handled demultiplexing of reads and collapsing into UMI consensus sequences, while MiXCR performed V(D)J alignment. Vaccine-responding clonotypes were defined with edgeR using replicate PBMC samples, requiring FDR below 0.01 and a log2 fold change above 5 up to day 15. Each bulk clonotype received a CD4 or CD8 identity based on whether the sequenced CD4 or CD8 repertoire contained that clonotype at higher abundance. Through fastp at Q25 and MiXCR, TCRdb rebuilt clones from the public reads, retaining in-frame beta chains. Rows are unified per CDR3 protein, each entry keeping the most common DNA and genes. Clone size and V and J calls follow TCRdb, not the original study. This sample lists a few hundred thousand distinct CDR3 sequences; around 6.4% were detected once. The ten largest clones represent 14% to 15% of the sample.

This receptor was taken from a man aged 25 to 40 who received the YFV17D yellow fever vaccine. This sample comprised PBMCs, obtained 5 days after the yellow fever booster vaccination. The chain couples TRBV5-8 to TRBJ2-7; the D assignment is uncertain and may be TRBD1 or TRBD2, with 7 bases supporting each. CDR3 loop: CASSWGGTAAYEQYF. In nucleotides, the sequence is TGTGCCAGCAGCTGGGGGGGGACAGCGGCCTACGAGCAGTACTTC.